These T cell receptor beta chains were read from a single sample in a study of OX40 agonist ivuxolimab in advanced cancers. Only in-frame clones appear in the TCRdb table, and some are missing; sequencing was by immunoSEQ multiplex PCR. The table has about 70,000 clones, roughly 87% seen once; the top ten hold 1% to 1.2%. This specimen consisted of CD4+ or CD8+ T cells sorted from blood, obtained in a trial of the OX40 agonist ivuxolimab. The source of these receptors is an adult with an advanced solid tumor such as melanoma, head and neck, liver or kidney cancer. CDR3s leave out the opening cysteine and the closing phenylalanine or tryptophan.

ASSFETQY	8	TRBJ2-3	TRBV7-9
ASSSRDRGTDTQY	13	TRBJ2-3	TRBV6-1
ASRTTGRTYEQY	12	TRBJ2-7	TRBV6-5
AWSVQGRGVRADTQY	15	TRBJ2-3	TRBV30
ASSYSGLDGYT	11	TRBJ1-2	TRBV6-6
ASSALGQGASASYEQY	16	TRBJ2-7	TRBV25-1
ASSMDRTEQY	10	TRBJ2-7	TRBV5-1
ASSPDRGRGANEQF	14	TRBJ2-1	TRBV18
AGSPRAVPGNTIY	13	TRBJ1-3	TRBV7-6
ASSQGGTGGKF	11	TRBJ2-1	TRBV4-1
ASSGIERGRTDTQY	14	TRBJ2-3	TRBV4-1
ASSWRAGDGYT	11	TRBJ1-2	TRBV6-5
ASSTEGEAF	9	TRBJ1-1	TRBV6-1
ASSEPWDRNGYT	12	TRBJ1-2	TRBV6-5
ASSLDRGRTLGYT	13	TRBJ1-2	TRBV11-2
ASSELAGGAGELF	13	TRBJ2-2	TRBV2
ASSPENTEAF	10	TRBJ1-1	TRBV18
ASSVGQDTEAF	11	TRBJ1-1	TRBV2
ASKRPEGNQPQH	12	TRBJ1-5	TRBV6-1
ASSRDANEKLF	11	TRBJ1-4	TRBV6-4
ASEQGVYNSPLH	12	TRBJ1-6	TRBV6-6
ASSESGQGAYSGNTIY	16	TRBJ1-3	TRBV10-2
ASSPPTGFNEKLF	13	TRBJ1-4	TRBV4-2
AWSSGLTEAF	10	TRBJ1-1	TRBV30
ASSLGDPTNTIY	12	TRBJ1-3	TRBV11-2
ASSSSGTGSSYNEQF	15	TRBJ2-1	TRBV7-6
ASSTSTSGNFYEQY	14	TRBJ2-7	TRBV5-4
ASSEIDNEQF	10	TRBJ2-1	TRBV6-1
ASGEDSQRSYGYT	13	TRBJ1-2	TRBV2
ASSRDLYSGNTIY	13	TRBJ1-3	TRBV11-2
ASSQVVAGATQY	12	TRBJ2-3	TRBV14
ASSLGSGGIEKLF	13	TRBJ1-4	TRBV5-1
ASSAAGGGPYGYT	13	TRBJ1-2	TRBV6-1
ASSVGGGNQETQY	13	TRBJ2-5	TRBV19
ASSEGAQVGGYT	12	TRBJ1-2	TRBV2
ASSLGQGEGYSYEQY	15	TRBJ2-7	TRBV7-9
ASSINDYGYT	10	TRBJ1-2	TRBV6-1